This TCR beta chain was obtained from a study of T cells after yellow fever vaccination. This clonotype was detected many times. This CDR3 has 15 amino acids. Germline V CDR1 and CDR2: SGDLS, YYNGEE. V gave up 4 bases and J gave up 4 bases; unmatched junction bases: 9. Each CDR3 protein gets one entry after TCRdb re-called the 5' RACE reads with MiXCR. The table records nearly 45,000 distinct CDR3 sequences, 6.8% of them present only once. The sequence derives from a man in his thirties or forties who received the YFV17D yellow fever vaccine. This specimen was CD8+ T cells not binding an NS4B(214-222) dextramer, sorted from PBMCs, taken 45 days after the yellow fever booster vaccination. The J gene is TRBJ2-7, the V gene TRBV9, with 9 bases lining up with TRBD1. CDR3 residues: CASSPTGTGTYEQYF. CDR3 sequence (DNA): TGTGCCAGCAGCCCAACAGGGACAGGGACGTACGAGCAGTACTTC.